The T cell receptor beta chain under discussion was sequenced for a study of technical replicates of blood from several donors. From germline, CDR1 is LNHNV and CDR2 YYDKDF (reference sequence). Unmatched junction bases numbered 12, after V lost 4 bases and J lost 3 bases. The CDR3 consists of 17 residues. TCRdb's table, derived via immunoSEQ multiplex PCR, lists solely in-frame clones and lacks some. The table records 100,000 or so clones, 94% of them present only once. This TCR was recovered from a human donor in good health. This chain connects TRBV15 to TRBJ2-7; 10 nucleotides agree with TRBD2. Source material: T cells isolated from PBMCs. The CDR3 sequence: CATSNHRTSGDYYEQYF. CDR3 nucleotide sequence: TGTGCCACCAGCAATCATAGGACTAGCGGTGACTACTACGAGCAGTACTTC.